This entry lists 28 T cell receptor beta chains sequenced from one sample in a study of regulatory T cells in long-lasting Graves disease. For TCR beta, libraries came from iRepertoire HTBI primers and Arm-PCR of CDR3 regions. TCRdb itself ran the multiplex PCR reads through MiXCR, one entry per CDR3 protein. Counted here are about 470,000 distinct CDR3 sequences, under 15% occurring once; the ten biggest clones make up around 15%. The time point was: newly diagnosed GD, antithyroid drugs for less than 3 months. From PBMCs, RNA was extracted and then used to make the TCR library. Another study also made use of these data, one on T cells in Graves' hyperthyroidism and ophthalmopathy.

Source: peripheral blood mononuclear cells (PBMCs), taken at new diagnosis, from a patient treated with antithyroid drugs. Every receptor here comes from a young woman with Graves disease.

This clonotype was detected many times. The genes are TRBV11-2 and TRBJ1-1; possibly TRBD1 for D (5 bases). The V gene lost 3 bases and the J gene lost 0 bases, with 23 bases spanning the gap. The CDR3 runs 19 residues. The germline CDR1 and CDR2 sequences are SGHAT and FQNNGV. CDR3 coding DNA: TGTGCCAGCAGCTTGGGCGAAGCAGGTTGGGGGGGGATGAACACTGAAGCTTTCTTT. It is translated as CASSLGEAGWGGMNTEAFF. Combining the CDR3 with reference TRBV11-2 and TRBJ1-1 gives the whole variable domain EAGVAQSPRYKIIEKRQSVAFWCNPISGHATLYWYQQILGQGPKLLIQFQNNGVVDDSQLPKDRFSAERLKGVDSTLKIQPAKLEDSAVYLCASSLGEAGWGGMNTEAFFGQGTRLTVV.

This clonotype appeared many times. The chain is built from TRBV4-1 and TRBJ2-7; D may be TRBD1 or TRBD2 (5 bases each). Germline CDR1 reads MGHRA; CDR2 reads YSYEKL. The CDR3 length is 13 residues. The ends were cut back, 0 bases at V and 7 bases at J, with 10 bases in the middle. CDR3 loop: CASSQEGVREQYF. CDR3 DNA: TGCGCCAGCAGCCAAGAGGGGGTGAGGGAGCAGTACTTC.

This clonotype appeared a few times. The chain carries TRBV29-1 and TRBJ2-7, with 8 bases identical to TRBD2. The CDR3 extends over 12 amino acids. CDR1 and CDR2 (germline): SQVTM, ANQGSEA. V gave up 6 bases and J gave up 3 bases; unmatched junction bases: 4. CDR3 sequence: CSVSGSDYEQYF. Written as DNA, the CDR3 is TGCAGCGTAAGCGGGAGCGACTACGAGCAGTACTTC.

CDR3 DNA sequence: TGCAGTGCCGAAATAGCGGGACTAGCCAAAAACATTCAGTACTTC. This translates into CSAEIAGLAKNIQYF. The genes are TRBV20-1 and TRBJ2-4; 8 positions match TRBD2. The CDR3 is 15 amino acids. V lost 6 bases to trimming and J lost 0 bases; unmatched junction nucleotides: 7. Germline V lookup: CDR1 DFQATT, CDR2 SNEGSKA (reference sequence).

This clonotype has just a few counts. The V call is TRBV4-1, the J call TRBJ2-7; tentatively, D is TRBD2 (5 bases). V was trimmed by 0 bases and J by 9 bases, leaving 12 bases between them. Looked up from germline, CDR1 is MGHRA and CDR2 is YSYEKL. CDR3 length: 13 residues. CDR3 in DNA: TGCGCCAGCAGCCAAGATGGGGAGCCGGGGCAGTACTTC. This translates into CASSQDGEPGQYF.

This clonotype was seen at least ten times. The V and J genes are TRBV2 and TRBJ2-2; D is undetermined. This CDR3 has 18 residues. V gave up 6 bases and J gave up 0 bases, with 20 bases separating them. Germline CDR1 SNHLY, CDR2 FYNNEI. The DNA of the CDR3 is TGTGCCAGCAGGTCCCCCGAAATCTATTTTGCGAACACCGGGGAGCTGTTTTTT. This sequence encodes CASRSPEIYFANTGELFF. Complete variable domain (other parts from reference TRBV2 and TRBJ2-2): EPEVTQTPSHQVTQMGQEVILRCVPISNHLYFYWYRQILGQKVEFLVSFYNNEISEKSEIFDDQFSVERPDGSNFTLKIRSTKLEDSAMYFCASRSPEIYFANTGELFFGEGSRLTVL.

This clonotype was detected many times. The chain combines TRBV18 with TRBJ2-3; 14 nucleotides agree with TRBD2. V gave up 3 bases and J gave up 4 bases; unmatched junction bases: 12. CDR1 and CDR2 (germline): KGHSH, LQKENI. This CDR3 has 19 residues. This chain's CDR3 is CASSPSGLAGANQADTQYF. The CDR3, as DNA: TGTGCCAGCTCACCCTCGGGACTAGCGGGAGCCAATCAGGCAGATACGCAGTATTTT.

This CDR3 reads CASSYPGDEGETQYF. The CDR3 nucleotides are TGTGCCAGCAGTTACCCGGGGGATGAGGGAGAGACCCAGTACTTC. The J gene is TRBJ2-5, the V gene TRBV6-5, with D possibly being TRBD2 (6 bases). Trimming removed 2 bases at V and 4 bases at J, with 14 bases between. The germline V gene has CDR1 MNHEY and CDR2 SVGAGI. The CDR3 totals 15 residues.

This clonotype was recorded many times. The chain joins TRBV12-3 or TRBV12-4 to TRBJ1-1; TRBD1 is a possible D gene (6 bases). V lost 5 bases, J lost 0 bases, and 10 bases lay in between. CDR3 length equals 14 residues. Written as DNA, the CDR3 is TGTGCCAGCAGTGGGACAACCATGAACACTGAAGCTTTCTTT. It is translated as CASSGTTMNTEAFF.

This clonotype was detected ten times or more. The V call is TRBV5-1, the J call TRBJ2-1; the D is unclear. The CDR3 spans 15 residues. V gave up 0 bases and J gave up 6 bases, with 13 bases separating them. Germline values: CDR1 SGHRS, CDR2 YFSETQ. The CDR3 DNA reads TGCGCCAGCAGCTTGGCGGCTACCCAAGGCAATGAGCAGTTCTTC. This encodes CASSLAATQGNEQFF.

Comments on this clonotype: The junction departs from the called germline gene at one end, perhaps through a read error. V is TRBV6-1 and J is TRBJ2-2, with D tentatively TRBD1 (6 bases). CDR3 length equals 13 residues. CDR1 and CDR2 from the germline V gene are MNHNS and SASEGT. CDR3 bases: TGTGCCAGCAGTGGGACAGACACCGGGGAGCTGTCTTTT. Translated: CASSGTDTGELSF.

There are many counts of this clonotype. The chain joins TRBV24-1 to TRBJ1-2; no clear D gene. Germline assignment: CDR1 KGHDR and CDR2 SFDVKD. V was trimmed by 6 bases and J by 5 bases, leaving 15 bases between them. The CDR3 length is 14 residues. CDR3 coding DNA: TGTGCCACCAGTACCGTGGATCACGTTTATGGCTACACCTTC. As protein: CATSTVDHVYGYTF.

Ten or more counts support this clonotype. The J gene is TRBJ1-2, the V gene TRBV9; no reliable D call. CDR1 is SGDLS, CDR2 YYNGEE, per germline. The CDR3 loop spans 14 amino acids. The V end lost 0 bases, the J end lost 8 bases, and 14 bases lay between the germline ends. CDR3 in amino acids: CASSVATSGPGYTF. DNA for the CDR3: TGTGCCAGCAGCGTAGCTACTTCGGGTCCCGGCTACACCTTC. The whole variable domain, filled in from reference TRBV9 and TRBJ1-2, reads DSGVTQTPKHLITATGQRVTLRCSPRSGDLSVYWYQQSLDQGLQFLIQYYNGEERAKGNILERFSAQQFPDLHSELNLSSLELGDSALYFCASSVATSGPGYTFGSGTRLTVV.

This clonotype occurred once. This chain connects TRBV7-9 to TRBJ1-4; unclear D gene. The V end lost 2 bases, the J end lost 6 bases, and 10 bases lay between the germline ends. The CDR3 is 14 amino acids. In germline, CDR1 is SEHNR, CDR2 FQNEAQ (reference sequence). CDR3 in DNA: TGTGCCAGCAGCTTAAAGCGGAACGATGAAAAACTGTTTTTT. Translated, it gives CASSLKRNDEKLFF.

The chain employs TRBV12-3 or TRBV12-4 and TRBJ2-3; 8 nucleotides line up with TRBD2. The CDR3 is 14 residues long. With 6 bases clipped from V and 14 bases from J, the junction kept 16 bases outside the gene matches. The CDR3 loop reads CASSPDVAGWFSYF. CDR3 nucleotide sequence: TGTGCCAGCAGCCCGGACGTAGCGGGATGGTTTTCGTATTTT.

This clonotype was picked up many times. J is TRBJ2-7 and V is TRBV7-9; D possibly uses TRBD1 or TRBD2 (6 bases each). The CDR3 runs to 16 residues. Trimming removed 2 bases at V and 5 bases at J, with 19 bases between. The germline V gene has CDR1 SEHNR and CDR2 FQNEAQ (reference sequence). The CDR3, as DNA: TGTGCCAGCAGCTTAAGCCGGGGGCTAGCCCAAAACGAGCAGTACTTC. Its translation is CASSLSRGLAQNEQYF.

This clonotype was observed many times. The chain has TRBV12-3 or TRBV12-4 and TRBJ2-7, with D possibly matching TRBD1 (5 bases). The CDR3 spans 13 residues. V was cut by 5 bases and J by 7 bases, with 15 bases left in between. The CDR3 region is CASSLRIQAEQYF. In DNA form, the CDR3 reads TGTGCCAGCAGTCTAAGGATACAGGCAGAGCAGTACTTC.

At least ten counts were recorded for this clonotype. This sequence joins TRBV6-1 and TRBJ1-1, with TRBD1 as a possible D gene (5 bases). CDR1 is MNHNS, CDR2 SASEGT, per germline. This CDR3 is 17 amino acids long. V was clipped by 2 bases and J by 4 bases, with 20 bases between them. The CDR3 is CASSESRAPGTATEAFF. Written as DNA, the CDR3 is TGTGCCAGCAGTGAAAGCCGGGCTCCTGGGACCGCCACTGAAGCTTTCTTT.

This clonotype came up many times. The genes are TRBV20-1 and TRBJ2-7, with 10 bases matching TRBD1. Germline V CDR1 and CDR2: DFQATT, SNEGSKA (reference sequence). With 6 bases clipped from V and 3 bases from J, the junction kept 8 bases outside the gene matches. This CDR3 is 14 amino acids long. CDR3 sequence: CSATRGDRGYEQYF. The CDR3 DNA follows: TGCAGTGCCACCAGGGGGGACAGGGGCTACGAGCAGTACTTC.

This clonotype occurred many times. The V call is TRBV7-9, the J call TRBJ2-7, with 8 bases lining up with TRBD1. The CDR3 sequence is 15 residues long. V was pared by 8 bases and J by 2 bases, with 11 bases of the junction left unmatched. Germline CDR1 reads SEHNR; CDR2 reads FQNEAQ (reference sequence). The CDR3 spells CASGSDRVNPYEQYF. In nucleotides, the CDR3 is TGTGCCAGCGGATCGGACAGGGTAAATCCCTACGAGCAGTACTTC.

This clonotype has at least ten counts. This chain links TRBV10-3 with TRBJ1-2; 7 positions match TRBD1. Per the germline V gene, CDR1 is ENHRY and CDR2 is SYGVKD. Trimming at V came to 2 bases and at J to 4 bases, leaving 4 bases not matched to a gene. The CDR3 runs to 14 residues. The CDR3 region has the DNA TGTGCCATCAGTGAGCCGGGACAGTCCTATGGCTACACCTTC. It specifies CAISEPGQSYGYTF.

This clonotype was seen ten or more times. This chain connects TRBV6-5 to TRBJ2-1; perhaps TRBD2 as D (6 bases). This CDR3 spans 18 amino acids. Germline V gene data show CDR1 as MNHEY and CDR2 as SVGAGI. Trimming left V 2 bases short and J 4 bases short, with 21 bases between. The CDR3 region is CASSYAGLARAGYNEQFF. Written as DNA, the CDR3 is TGTGCCAGCAGTTACGCCGGGCTAGCGCGAGCCGGATACAATGAGCAGTTCTTC.

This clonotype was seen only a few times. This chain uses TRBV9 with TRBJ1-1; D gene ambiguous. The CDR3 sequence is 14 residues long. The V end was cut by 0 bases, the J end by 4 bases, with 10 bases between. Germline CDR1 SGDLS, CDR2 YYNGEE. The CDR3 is CASSVVRVFTEAFF. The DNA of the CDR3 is TGTGCCAGCAGCGTAGTGAGGGTCTTCACTGAAGCTTTCTTT.

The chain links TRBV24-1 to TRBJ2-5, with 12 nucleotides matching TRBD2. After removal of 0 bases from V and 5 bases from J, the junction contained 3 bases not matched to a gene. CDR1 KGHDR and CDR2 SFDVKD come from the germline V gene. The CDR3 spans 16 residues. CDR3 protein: CATSDLGLAGMETQYF. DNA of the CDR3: TGTGCCACCAGTGATTTGGGACTAGCGGGGATGGAGACCCAGTACTTC.

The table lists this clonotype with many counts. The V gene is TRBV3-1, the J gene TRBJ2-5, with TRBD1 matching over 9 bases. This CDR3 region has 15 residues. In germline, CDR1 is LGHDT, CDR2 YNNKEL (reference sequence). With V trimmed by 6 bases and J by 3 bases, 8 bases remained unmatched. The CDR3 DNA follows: TGTGCCAGCAGACAGGGGGCTGGGGGAAAAGAGACCCAGTACTTC. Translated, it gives CASRQGAGGKETQYF.

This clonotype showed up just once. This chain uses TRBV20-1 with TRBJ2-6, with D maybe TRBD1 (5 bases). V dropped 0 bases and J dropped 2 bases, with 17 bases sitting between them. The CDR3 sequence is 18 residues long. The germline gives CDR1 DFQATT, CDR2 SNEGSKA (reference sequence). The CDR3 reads CSARDSAPGHTGANVLTF. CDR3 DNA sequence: TGCAGTGCTAGAGATTCGGCCCCAGGGCACACTGGGGCCAACGTCCTGACTTTC.

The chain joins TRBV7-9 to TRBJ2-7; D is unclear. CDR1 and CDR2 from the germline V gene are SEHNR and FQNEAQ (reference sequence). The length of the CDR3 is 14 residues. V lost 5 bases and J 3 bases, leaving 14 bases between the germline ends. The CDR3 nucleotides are TGTGCCAGCAGCGTGATGGGGTCGGTCTACGAGCAGTACTTC. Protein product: CASSVMGSVYEQYF. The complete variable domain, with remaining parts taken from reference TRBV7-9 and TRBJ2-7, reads DTGVSQNPRHKITKRGQNVTFRCDPISEHNRLYWYRQTLGQGPEFLTYFQNEAQLEKSRLLSDRFSAERPKGSFSTLEIQRTEQGDSAMYLCASSVMGSVYEQYFGPGTRLTVT.

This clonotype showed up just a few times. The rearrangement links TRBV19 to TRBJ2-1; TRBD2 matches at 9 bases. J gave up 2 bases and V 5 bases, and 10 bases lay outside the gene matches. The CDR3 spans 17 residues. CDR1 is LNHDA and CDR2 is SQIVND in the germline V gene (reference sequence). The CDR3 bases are TGTGCCAGTAGTTTCTCCCCACTAGCGGGCACCTACAATGAGCAGTTCTTC. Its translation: CASSFSPLAGTYNEQFF.